This T cell receptor beta chain was recovered during a study of beta chain features in type 1 diabetes. TCRB transcripts that were expressed got sequenced, as all of the isolated RNA had been reverse transcribed. The repertoire was sequenced with immunoSEQ multiplex PCR; TCRdb's copy has only in-frame clones and lacks some. This sample has 680,000 or so clones, with roughly 15% found just once. Per the germline V gene, CDR1 is SGHAT and CDR2 is FQNNGV. Unmatched junction bases numbered 1, after V lost 2 bases and J lost 5 bases. The CDR3 totals 13 residues. Isolation of CD4+ naive, central memory, regulatory and stem cell-like memory cells was achieved by sorting via CD45RO/CCR7/CD25/CD127/CD95/CD27.

The V gene is TRBV11-2, the J gene TRBJ1-1, with TRBD1 identical over 8 bases. The sample comprised naive CD4+ T cells from blood. This sequence originates from a man aged 18 to 30 in good health. CDR3 protein: CASSLTGGTEAFF. CDR3 coding DNA: TGTGCCAGCAGCTTAACAGGGGGAACTGAAGCTTTCTTT.